The 15 T cell receptor beta chains below were found in one sample sequenced in a study of blood T cell repertoires in COVID-19. Only in-frame clones appear in the TCRdb table, and some are missing; sequencing was by immunoSEQ multiplex PCR. The sample lists about 15,000 clones, around 87% seen once, with less than 3.5% in the top ten. Sample: peripheral blood. The source is a human donor in a cohort sampled during active COVID-19.

The chain is built from TRBV7-3 and TRBJ2-5; 12 bases align to TRBD1. This CDR3 has 15 residues. The junction had 5 bases not matched to a gene; V was cut back by 5 bases and J by 4 bases. In germline, CDR1 is SGHTA, CDR2 FQGTGA. CDR3: CASSHGTGGGETQYF. The CDR3 DNA follows: TGTGCCAGCAGCCATGGGACAGGGGGCGGAGAGACCCAGTACTTC.

The chain uses TRBV5-5 and TRBJ1-5, with 9 bases identical to TRBD1. Germline trimming cut 4 bases from V and 4 bases from J; bases unmatched to any gene: 6. This CDR3 has 15 amino acids. CDR1 is SGHKS and CDR2 is YYEKEE in the germline V gene (reference sequence). The CDR3 region is CASSLGQGQNQPQHF. CDR3 nucleotide sequence: TGTGCCAGCAGCCTAGGACAGGGGCAGAATCAGCCCCAGCATTTT.

V and J are TRBV3-1 (or the pseudogene TRBV3-2) and TRBJ2-1, with TRBD1 as a possible D gene (6 bases). This CDR3 has 12 amino acids. Trimming took 4 bases from V and 10 from J, leaving 11 bases between them. The germline gives CDR1 LGHDT, CDR2 YNNKEL (reference sequence). CDR3 coding DNA: TGTGCCAGCAGCCTAGGGGGATTCGAGCAGTTCTTC. Encoded protein: CASSLGGFEQFF.

In DNA, the CDR3 is TGCGCCAGCAGCTCCGACAGGGGGTCGTGGAATGAGCAGTTCTTC. Translated, it gives CASSSDRGSWNEQFF. V and J are TRBV5-1 and TRBJ2-1; the match to TRBD1 covers 9 bases. V lost 3 bases, J lost 7 bases, and 8 bases stayed unmatched. The CDR3 sequence is 15 residues long. Germline values: CDR1 SGHRS, CDR2 YFSETQ.

This chain joins TRBV5-1 and TRBJ2-5; D possibly corresponds to TRBD2 (5 bases). Per the germline V gene, CDR1 is SGHRS and CDR2 is YFSETQ. V lost 3 bases, J lost 5 bases, and 11 bases lay in between. The CDR3 spans 13 residues. CDR3 DNA sequence: TGCGCCAGCAGCTCCTCCGGGGTGGAGACCCAGTACTTC. Encoded protein: CASSSSGVETQYF.

V and J are TRBV5-1 and TRBJ1-3, with D perhaps TRBD1 (5 bases). The V gene lost 0 bases and the J gene lost 0 bases, with 10 bases spanning the gap. The CDR3 has 16 amino acids. Germline V gives CDR1 SGHRS, CDR2 YFSETQ. Here the CDR3 reads CASSLAWGSSGNTIYF. The CDR3 bases are TGCGCCAGCAGCTTGGCCTGGGGCAGCTCTGGAAACACCATATATTTT.

The chain carries TRBV10-3 and TRBJ2-7, with 7 bases fitting TRBD1. In germline, CDR1 is ENHRY, CDR2 SYGVKD. V dropped 6 bases and J dropped 0; count of bases not matched to a gene: 8. This CDR3 has 15 residues. CDR3 region: CAIRTGTVSSYEQYF. Written as DNA, the CDR3 is TGTGCCATCAGGACCGGGACAGTGAGCTCCTACGAGCAGTACTTC.

V gene TRBV3-1 (or the pseudogene TRBV3-2) combines with J gene TRBJ2-1, with 8 bases matching TRBD2. CDR3 size: 19 residues. V shed 1 base, J shed 0 bases, and the junction held 11 bases outside the gene matches. Germline loops: CDR1 LGHDT, CDR2 YNNKEL (reference sequence). CDR3 residues: CASSQGGLVPPYSYNEQFF. CDR3 sequence (DNA): TGTGCCAGCAGCCAAGGGGGACTAGTCCCCCCTTACTCCTACAATGAGCAGTTCTTC.

The DNA of the CDR3 is TGTGCCATCAGTTCCTCTCCGGGACAGGGATACGAGCAGTACTTC. Its protein is CAISSSPGQGYEQYF. The chain uses TRBV10-3 and TRBJ2-7; 9 nucleotides align to TRBD1. The CDR3 has 15 residues. The V gene's germline CDR1 is ENHRY and CDR2 SYGVKD. Germline trimming cut 5 bases from V and 4 bases from J; bases unmatched to any gene: 9.

Comments on this clone: Other DNA sequences within the sample encode an identical CDR3. The rearrangement joins TRBV27 to TRBJ1-2; no clear D. V dropped 0 bases and J dropped 4 bases, with 9 bases sitting between them. The CDR3 runs to 14 residues. Per the germline V gene, CDR1 is MNHEY and CDR2 is SMNVEV (reference sequence). Written as DNA, the CDR3 is TGTGCCAGCAGTTTATCGGGAGGTGGCTATGGCTACACCTTC. Its protein product is CASSLSGGGYGYTF.

The chain links TRBV7-6 to TRBJ2-1; D is unclear. Per germline, CDR1 SGHVS and CDR2 FNYEAQ. V was trimmed by 1 base and J by 4 bases, leaving 11 bases between them. The CDR3 loop spans 15 amino acids. The CDR3 region is CASSLDSPSYNEQFF. The CDR3, as DNA: TGTGCCAGCAGCTTAGACTCCCCTAGTTACAATGAGCAGTTCTTC.

The chain uses TRBV10-3 and TRBJ2-2; 13 bases agree with TRBD2. The CDR3 totals 17 residues. J was trimmed by 3 bases and V by 5 bases; bases with no gene match: 6. CDR1 and CDR2 from the germline V gene are ENHRY and SYGVKD. The CDR3 sequence is CAISQGTSGIYTGELFF. CDR3 DNA: TGTGCCATCAGTCAGGGGACTAGCGGGATATACACCGGGGAGCTGTTTTTT.

The chain links TRBV9 to TRBJ2-4; a weak D match, TRBD1 (5 bases). CDR1 and CDR2 from the germline V gene are SGDLS and YYNGEE. The CDR3 extends over 14 amino acids. V was trimmed by 0 bases and J by 6 bases, leaving 10 bases between them. The CDR3 bases are TGTGCCAGCAGCGTAGATTGGACACTAAACATTCAGTACTTC. As protein: CASSVDWTLNIQYF.

V is TRBV28 and J is TRBJ2-2; possibly TRBD2 for D (6 bases). CDR1 is MDHEN and CDR2 is SYDVKM in the germline V gene. This CDR3 comprises 13 residues. Trimming took 10 bases from V and 2 from J, leaving 11 bases between them. CDR3 sequence reads: CATPGVNTGELFF. DNA for the CDR3: TGTGCCACCCCGGGGGTCAACACCGGGGAGCTGTTTTTT.

The chain joins TRBV27 to TRBJ2-7; 7 bases map to TRBD2. Losses at the gene ends were 8 bases for V and 0 bases for J; bases not matched to a gene: 10. Germline CDR1 reads MNHEY; CDR2 reads SMNVEV (reference sequence). This CDR3 contains 15 residues. This chain's CDR3 is CASGLSGASSYEQYF. The CDR3 DNA reads as TGTGCCAGCGGGCTAAGCGGGGCAAGCTCCTACGAGCAGTACTTC.